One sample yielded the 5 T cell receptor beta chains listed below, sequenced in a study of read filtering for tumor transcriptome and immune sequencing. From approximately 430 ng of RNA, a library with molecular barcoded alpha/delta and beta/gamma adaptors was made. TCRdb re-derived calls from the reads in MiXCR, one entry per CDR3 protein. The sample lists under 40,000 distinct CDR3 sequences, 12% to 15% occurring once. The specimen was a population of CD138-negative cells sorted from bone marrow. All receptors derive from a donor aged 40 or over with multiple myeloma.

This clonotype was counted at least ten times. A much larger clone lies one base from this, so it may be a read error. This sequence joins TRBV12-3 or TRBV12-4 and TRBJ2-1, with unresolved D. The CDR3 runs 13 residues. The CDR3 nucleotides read TGTGCCAGCAGTCAAAATCGATGGAATGTGCAGTTCTTC. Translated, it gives CASSQNRWNVQFF.

CDR3 protein: CASSCVSGSGETQYF. Here the CDR3 DNA reads TGCGCCAGCAGTTGCGTTAGCGGGAGCGGGGAGACCCAGTACTTC. The chain uses TRBV5-1 and TRBJ2-5; the match to TRBD2 covers 9 bases. Germline assignment: CDR1 SGHRS and CDR2 YFSETQ. V gave up 5 bases and J gave up 5 bases; unmatched junction bases: 10. The length of the CDR3 is 15 residues.

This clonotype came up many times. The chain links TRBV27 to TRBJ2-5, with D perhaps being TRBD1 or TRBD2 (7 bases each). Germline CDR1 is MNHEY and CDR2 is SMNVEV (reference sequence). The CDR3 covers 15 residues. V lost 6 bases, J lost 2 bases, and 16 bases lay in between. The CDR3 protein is CASRVQGRGQETQYF. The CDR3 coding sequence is TGTGCCAGCAGGGTACAGGGGAGGGGACAAGAGACCCAGTACTTC.

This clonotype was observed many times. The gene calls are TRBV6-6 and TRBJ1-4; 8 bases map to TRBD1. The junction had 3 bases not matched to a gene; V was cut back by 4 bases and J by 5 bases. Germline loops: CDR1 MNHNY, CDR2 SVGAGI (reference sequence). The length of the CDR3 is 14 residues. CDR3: CASSWTGRNEKLFF. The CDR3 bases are TGTGCCAGCAGTTGGACAGGGAGGAATGAAAAACTGTTTTTT.

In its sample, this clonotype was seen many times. The CDR3 is CSARDSGGLDTQYF. The CDR3 DNA is TGCAGTGCTAGAGATAGCGGGGGGTTGGATACGCAGTATTTT. This rearrangement joins TRBV20-1 to TRBJ2-3; the match to TRBD2 covers 10 bases. The CDR3 totals 14 residues. The germline V gene has CDR1 DFQATT and CDR2 SNEGSKA (reference sequence). V dropped 0 bases and J dropped 6; count of bases not matched to a gene: 3.